The 11 T cell receptor beta chains reported below all come from one sample, sequenced in a study of blood T cell repertoires in COVID-19. Some clones are missing from TCRdb's copy, which holds only in-frame ones; the method was immunoSEQ multiplex PCR. The sample has roughly 160,000 clones, roughly 84% seen once. The sequencing input was PBMCs or T cells enriched from blood (not recorded which). Receptors originate from a woman aged 60-70 years who had recovered from COVID-19.

The genes are TRBV18 and TRBJ1-1, with 7 bases identical to TRBD1. The CDR3 runs to 17 residues. Trimming cost V 6 bases and J 0 bases; bases outside gene matches: 13. Germline CDR1 is KGHSH and CDR2 is LQKENI. This CDR3 reads CASSRDSPTLMNTEAFF. The CDR3, as DNA: TGTGCCAGCTCCAGGGACAGCCCGACACTAATGAACACTGAAGCTTTCTTT.

Notes on this clone: The junction and the germline gene differ at one end; a read error may be behind it. The rearrangement links TRBV7-9 to TRBJ1-4, with D maybe TRBD1 (5 bases). CDR1 is SEHNR, CDR2 FQNEAQ, per germline (reference sequence). The CDR3 is made up of 15 amino acids. Here the CDR3 reads CASSFPQGTYEKLFF. The CDR3 DNA sequence: TGTGCCAGCAGCTTTCCCCAGGGAACTTATGAAAAACTGTTTTTT.

The chain recombines TRBV13 with TRBJ2-1; 10 bases are a match to TRBD2. CDR1 is PRHDT, CDR2 FYEKMQ, per germline (reference sequence). The CDR3 is 15 amino acids. V shed 5 bases and J 3 bases; nucleotides not matched to a gene: 4. CDR3 sequence reads: CASSPPSGSYNEQFF. The CDR3 region has the DNA TGTGCCAGCAGCCCGCCTAGCGGGAGCTACAATGAGCAGTTCTTC.

This clone was detected a few times. V is TRBV10-2 and J is TRBJ2-2; D possibly corresponds to TRBD2 (5 bases). The CDR3 runs 14 residues. V was clipped by 7 bases and J by 8 bases, with 17 bases between them. Germline V gives CDR1 WSHSY, CDR2 SAAADI. The CDR3 coding sequence is TGCGCCAGCACGTGGGCCGGTGGGAGAGGGGAGCTGTTTTTT. Protein: CASTWAGGRGELFF.

The chain combines TRBV7-9 with TRBJ1-1; 7 nucleotides line up with TRBD1. The V gene's germline CDR1 is SEHNR and CDR2 FQNEAQ (reference sequence). After removal of 6 bases from V and 4 bases from J, the junction contained 5 bases not matched to a gene. The length of the CDR3 is 13 residues. The DNA of the CDR3 is TGTGCCAGCAGTTCGACAGGGACCACTGAAGCTTTCTTT. Protein product: CASSSTGTTEAFF.

The rearrangement links TRBV10-3 to TRBJ2-2, with D possibly TRBD1 on 6 matching bases. CDR1 is ENHRY, CDR2 SYGVKD, per germline. Trimming removed 0 bases at V and 6 bases at J, with 20 bases between. CDR3 size: 18 residues. Here the CDR3 DNA reads TGTGCCATCAGTGAGTCCGGGCCCTTGGGGGCCGATCCCGGGGAGCTGTTTTTT. This gives the protein CAISESGPLGADPGELFF.

Comment on this clone: The junction differs from germline at one of its ends, possibly a read error. The V and J genes are TRBV7-9 and TRBJ1-3; 8 bases are shared with TRBD1. Per germline, CDR1 SEHNR and CDR2 FQNEAQ (reference sequence). The CDR3 contains 15 residues. The DNA for the CDR3 is TGTGCCAGCAGCGCGGCAGGGGGCGATGGAGACACCATATATTTT. This encodes CASSAAGGDGDTIYF.

The rearrangement joins TRBV7-9 to TRBJ2-1; D possibly corresponds to TRBD1 (5 bases). This CDR3 is 17 amino acids long. Trimming took off 5 bases at V and 6 bases at J, with 23 bases between the two ends. In germline, CDR1 is SEHNR, CDR2 FQNEAQ (reference sequence). In nucleotides, the CDR3 is TGTGCCAGCAGCAAGACCTTCCGGCAGGGAATATTCAATGAGCAGTTCTTC. As protein: CASSKTFRQGIFNEQFF.

The chain carries TRBV4-2 and TRBJ2-5, with 9 bases matching TRBD2. Looked up from germline, CDR1 is LGHNA and CDR2 is YNFKEQ. Germline trimming cut 4 bases from V and 5 bases from J; bases unmatched to any gene: 8. The CDR3 extends over 15 amino acids. The CDR3 region is CASSLEASGVETQYF. CDR3 coding DNA: TGTGCCAGCAGCCTCGAGGCTAGCGGGGTGGAGACCCAGTACTTC.

The rearrangement uses TRBV7-2 and TRBJ2-1; TRBD2 matches 10 bases. Germline CDR1 is SGHTA and CDR2 is FQGNSA. CDR3 size: 14 residues. The V gene end was trimmed by 1 base and the J gene end by 10 bases; junction bases not matched to a gene: 4. The chain's CDR3 is CASSLEHSGREQFF. CDR3 bases: TGTGCCAGCAGCTTAGAGCATAGCGGGAGGGAGCAGTTCTTC.

The V and J genes are TRBV6-5 and TRBJ1-1; TRBD1 matches 8 bases. The CDR3 loop spans 14 amino acids. The V segment lost 6 bases and the J segment 9 bases; nucleotides outside the gene matches: 12. Germline values: CDR1 MNHEY, CDR2 SVGAGI. The CDR3 region has the DNA TGTGCCAGCAGCCAGGGGCAGGGGACAGGTCAAGCTTTCTTT. Translating gives CASSQGQGTGQAFF.